This T cell receptor (beta chain) was captured by sequencing in a study of shared clonotypes between healthy human individuals. Replicate PCRs for sorted subsets used approximately 220 ng DNA; this equaled 25,000 to 35,000 T cell genomes. The protocol was immunoSEQ multiplex PCR, while the TCRdb copy is restricted to in-frame clones and leaves out a portion. The table includes hundreds of thousands of clones, around 73% detected once. CDR1 and CDR2 from the germline V gene are SNHLY and FYNNEI. V was pared by 7 bases and J by 2 bases, with 15 bases between. The length of the CDR3 is 15 residues. Sequenced sample: memory CD4+ T cells sorted from blood. Subset denoted: CD45RA-negative fraction. The sequence came from a woman aged 25 to 39 in good health. J is TRBJ1-5 and V is TRBV2, with a tentative D call TRBD1 (6 bases). CDR3 sequence: CASTGEGMGNQPQHF. The CDR3 DNA reads TGTGCCAGCACAGGGGAAGGGATGGGCAATCAGCCCCAGCATTTT.